This paragraph reports one T cell receptor (beta chain). Its cognate antigen is unknown. The data are from a study of cytomegalovirus exposure and HLA in healthy donors. Overall study results and limits: In vitro, three CMV-associated chains proved specific for CMV antigens.

CDR3 length: 16 amino acids. V gave up 5 bases and J gave up 1 base, with 18 bases separating them. The germline V gene has CDR1 SGHNT and CDR2 YYREEE (reference sequence). The repertoire was sequenced with immunoSEQ multiplex PCR; TCRdb's copy has only in-frame clones and lacks some. The table shows hundreds of thousands of clones, with roughly 80% occurring only once. The sequenced sample consisted of PBMCs. This clonotype was sampled from a woman under 30 in good health and CMV-seronegative. The genes are TRBV5-4 and TRBJ1-1, with a weak D call TRBD1 (6 bases). The CDR3 reads CASRKDRAQRNTEAFF. The CDR3 nucleotides are TGTGCCAGCAGAAAGGACAGAGCCCAAAGGAACACTGAAGCTTTCTTT.